What follows are 14 T cell receptor beta chains derived from one specimen sequenced in a study of cytomegalovirus exposure and HLA in healthy donors. Use of 60 Vbeta and 13 Jbeta primers characterized the PCR. Produced via immunoSEQ multiplex PCR; TCRdb's table is partial and in-frame only. This table has approximately 150,000 clones, roughly 80% appearing once. Sequenced input: PBMCs. These receptors were collected from a male donor in good health and CMV-seronegative.

The J gene is TRBJ2-7, the V gene TRBV5-1, with 14 bases matching TRBD2. Germline values: CDR1 SGHRS, CDR2 YFSETQ. V was clipped by 4 bases and J by 2 bases; unmatched bases: 5. The CDR3 extends over 16 amino acids. Written as DNA, the CDR3 is TGCGCCAGCAGCACGGGACTAGCGGGGGCCCCCTACGAGCAGTACTTC. Amino acid sequence: CASSTGLAGAPYEQYF.

The chain couples TRBV11-2 to TRBJ1-2; no reliable D call. This CDR3 region has 15 residues. CDR1 SGHAT and CDR2 FQNNGV come from the germline V gene. V gave up 4 bases and J gave up 1 base, with 13 bases separating them. CDR3 protein: CASSSRPQNNYGYTF. CDR3 sequence (DNA): TGTGCCAGCAGCTCCAGGCCCCAAAATAACTATGGCTACACCTTC.

The V gene is TRBV21-1, the J gene TRBJ1-1; the table names TRBD1, a call not compared with the DNA. TRBV21-1 constitutes a pseudogene. The length of the CDR3 is 15 residues. CDR3 bases: TGTGCCAGCAGCACAATGGGACAGCCTAACACTGAAGCTTTCTTT. Encoded protein: CASSTMGQPNTEAFF.

The chain joins TRBV19 to TRBJ1-1; D unclear. The CDR3 is 13 amino acids. V gave up 5 bases and J gave up 0 bases, with 7 bases separating them. CDR1 and CDR2 (germline): LNHDA, SQIVND (reference sequence). The CDR3 nucleotides read TGTGCCAGTAGTCTGGGCTTGAACACTGAAGCTTTCTTT. It is translated as CASSLGLNTEAFF.

The chain employs TRBV10-3 and TRBJ2-7; 9 bases map to TRBD1. Germline loops: CDR1 ENHRY, CDR2 SYGVKD. The CDR3 is 13 residues long. The V gene end was trimmed by 6 bases and the J gene end by 2 bases; junction bases not matched to a gene: 2. The CDR3 coding sequence is TGTGCCATCAGGAGGACAGGGGCCTACGAGCAGTACTTC. Its translation is CAIRRTGAYEQYF.

V gene TRBV27 combines with J gene TRBJ1-4, with TRBD1 matching 9 bases. In germline, CDR1 is MNHEY, CDR2 SMNVEV (reference sequence). Germline trimming cut 0 bases from V and 7 bases from J; bases unmatched to any gene: 9. This CDR3 has 17 residues. CDR3 DNA sequence: TGTGCCAGCAGTTTATCCGGGACAGGGTTATATGTTGAAAAACTGTTTTTT. This gives the protein CASSLSGTGLYVEKLFF.

The chain links TRBV19 to TRBJ1-5; TRBD1 matches at 7 bases. The V gene end was trimmed by 10 bases and the J gene end by 6 bases; junction bases not matched to a gene: 6. Per germline, CDR1 LNHDA and CDR2 SQIVND (reference sequence). The CDR3 covers 12 residues. Here the CDR3 reads CATRGRGQPQHF. CDR3 DNA sequence: TGTGCCACTAGGGGGCGCGGTCAGCCCCAGCATTTT.

The chain employs TRBV28 and TRBJ2-3, with 8 bases identical to TRBD1. The CDR3 has 14 amino acids. The V segment lost 3 bases and the J segment 3 bases; nucleotides outside the gene matches: 2. Germline assignment: CDR1 MDHEN and CDR2 SYDVKM. The CDR3 DNA follows: TGTGCCAGCAGTTTGGACAGGGAGACAGATACGCAGTATTTT. Protein: CASSLDRETDTQYF.

The chain carries TRBV7-9 and TRBJ2-7; 7 nucleotides align to TRBD2. Trimming at V came to 7 bases and at J to 5 bases, leaving 26 bases not matched to a gene. The germline V gene has CDR1 SEHNR and CDR2 FQNEAQ (reference sequence). The CDR3 is 19 residues long. CDR3 sequence: CASTPLAGIQGGSSHEQYF. Here the CDR3 DNA reads TGTGCCAGCACCCCTTTAGCGGGTATCCAGGGCGGGAGTAGTCACGAGCAGTACTTC.

This clone was picked up a small number of times. This chain connects TRBV10-3 to TRBJ1-5; D remains ambiguous. CDR3 length equals 13 residues. V gave up 3 bases and J gave up 9 bases, with 12 bases separating them. The V gene's germline CDR1 is ENHRY and CDR2 SYGVKD. The CDR3 coding sequence is TGTGCCATCAGTGACAGGACTCTAGGGCCCCAGCATTTT. It codes for CAISDRTLGPQHF.

There are a few counts of this clone. This chain connects TRBV5-1 to TRBJ2-3, with no clear D. Germline V gene data show CDR1 as SGHRS and CDR2 as YFSETQ. The CDR3 runs to 12 residues. V was cut by 3 bases and J by 0 bases, with 2 bases left in between. The CDR3 DNA reads as TGCGCCAGCAGCTCTAGCACAGATACGCAGTATTTT. This sequence encodes CASSSSTDTQYF.

The chain couples TRBV6-1 to TRBJ1-2, with a weak D call TRBD1 (6 bases). CDR3 length equals 15 residues. In germline, CDR1 is MNHNS, CDR2 SASEGT. Between the trimmed V and J ends, which lost 3 bases and 3 bases, there was a span of 14 bases. CDR3 residues: CASSDANYRDYGYTF. Written as DNA, the CDR3 is TGTGCCAGCAGTGATGCGAACTACAGGGACTATGGCTACACCTTC.

This clone was observed a handful of times. At the DNA level, this CDR3 is encoded by other sequences in the same sample as well. The chain is built from TRBV30 and TRBJ1-5; D unresolved. The CDR3 runs 12 residues. The V end was cut by 0 bases, the J end by 7 bases, with 7 bases between. CDR1 and CDR2 from the germline V gene are GTSNPN and SVGIG (reference sequence). CDR3: CAWSVLGQPQHF. CDR3 DNA: TGTGCCTGGAGTGTACTAGGCCAGCCCCAGCATTTT.

This clone was seen once. This chain connects TRBV7-2 to TRBJ2-7; 7 nucleotides match TRBD1. Germline V gene data show CDR1 as SGHTA and CDR2 as FQGNSA. This CDR3 is 14 amino acids long. The V segment lost 4 bases and the J segment 2 bases; nucleotides outside the gene matches: 5. In DNA, the CDR3 is TGTGCCAGCAGCTCCTACAGGGGCGCCTACGAGCAGTACTTC. Protein sequence: CASSSYRGAYEQYF.